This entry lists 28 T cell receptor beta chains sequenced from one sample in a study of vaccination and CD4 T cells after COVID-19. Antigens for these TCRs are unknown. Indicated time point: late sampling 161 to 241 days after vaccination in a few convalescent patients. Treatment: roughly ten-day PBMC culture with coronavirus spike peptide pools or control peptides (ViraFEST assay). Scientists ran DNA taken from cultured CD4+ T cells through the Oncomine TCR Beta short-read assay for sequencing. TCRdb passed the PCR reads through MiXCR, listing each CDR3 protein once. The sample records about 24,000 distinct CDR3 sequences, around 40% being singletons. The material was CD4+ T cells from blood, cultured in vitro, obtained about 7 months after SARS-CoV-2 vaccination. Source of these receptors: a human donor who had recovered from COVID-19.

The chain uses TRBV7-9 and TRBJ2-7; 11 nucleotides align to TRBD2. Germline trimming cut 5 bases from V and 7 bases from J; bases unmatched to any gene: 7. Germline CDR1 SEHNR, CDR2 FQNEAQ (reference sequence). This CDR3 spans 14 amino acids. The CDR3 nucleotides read TGTGCCAGCAGCATCCTAGCGGGAGGTGGTGAGCAGTACTTC. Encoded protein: CASSILAGGGEQYF.

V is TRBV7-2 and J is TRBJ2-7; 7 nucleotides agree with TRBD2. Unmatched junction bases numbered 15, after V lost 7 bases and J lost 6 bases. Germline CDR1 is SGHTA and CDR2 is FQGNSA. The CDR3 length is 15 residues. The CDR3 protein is CASTGGGARPPEQYF. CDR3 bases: TGTGCCAGCACGGGCGGGGGAGCCCGACCCCCCGAGCAGTACTTC.

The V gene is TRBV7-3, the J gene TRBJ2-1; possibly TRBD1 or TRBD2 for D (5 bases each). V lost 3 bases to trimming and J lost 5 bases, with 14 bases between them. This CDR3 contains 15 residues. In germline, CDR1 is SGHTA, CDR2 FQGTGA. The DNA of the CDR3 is TGTGCCAGCAGCTTGAGTGGGACCATCCACAATGAGCAGTTCTTC. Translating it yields CASSLSGTIHNEQFF.

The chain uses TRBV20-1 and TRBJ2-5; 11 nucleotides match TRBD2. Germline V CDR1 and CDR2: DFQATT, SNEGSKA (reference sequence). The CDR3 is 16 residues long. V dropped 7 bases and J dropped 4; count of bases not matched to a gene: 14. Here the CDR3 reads CSGHSGRAASGETQYF. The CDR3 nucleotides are TGCAGTGGTCATAGCGGGAGGGCCGCGTCGGGAGAGACCCAGTACTTC.

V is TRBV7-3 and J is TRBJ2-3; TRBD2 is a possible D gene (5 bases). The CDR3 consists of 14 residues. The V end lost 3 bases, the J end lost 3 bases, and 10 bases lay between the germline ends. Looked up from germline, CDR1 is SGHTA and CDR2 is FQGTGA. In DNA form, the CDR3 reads TGTGCCAGCAGCTTCGCTAGCTCAACAGATACGCAGTATTTT. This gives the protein CASSFASSTDTQYF.

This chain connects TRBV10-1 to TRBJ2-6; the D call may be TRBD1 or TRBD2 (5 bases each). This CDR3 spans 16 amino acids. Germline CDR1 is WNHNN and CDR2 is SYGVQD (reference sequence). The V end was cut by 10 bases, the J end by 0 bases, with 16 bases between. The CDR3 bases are TGCGCCACCTCCGGGACGGCTCCCTCTGGGGCCAACGTCCTGACTTTC. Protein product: CATSGTAPSGANVLTF.

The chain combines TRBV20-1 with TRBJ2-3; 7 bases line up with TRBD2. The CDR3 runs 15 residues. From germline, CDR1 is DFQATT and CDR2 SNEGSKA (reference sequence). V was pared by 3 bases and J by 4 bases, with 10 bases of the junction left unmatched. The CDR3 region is CSASRGRVRSDTQYF. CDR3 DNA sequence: TGCAGTGCTAGCCGTGGGAGGGTTAGGTCAGATACGCAGTATTTT.

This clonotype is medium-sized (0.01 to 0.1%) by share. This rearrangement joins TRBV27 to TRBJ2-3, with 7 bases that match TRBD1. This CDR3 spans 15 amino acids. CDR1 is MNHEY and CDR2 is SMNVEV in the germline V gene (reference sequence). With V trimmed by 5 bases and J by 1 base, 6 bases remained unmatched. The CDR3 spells CASSLVGTGTDTQYF. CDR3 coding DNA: TGTGCCAGCAGTCTGGTAGGGACAGGCACAGATACGCAGTATTTT.

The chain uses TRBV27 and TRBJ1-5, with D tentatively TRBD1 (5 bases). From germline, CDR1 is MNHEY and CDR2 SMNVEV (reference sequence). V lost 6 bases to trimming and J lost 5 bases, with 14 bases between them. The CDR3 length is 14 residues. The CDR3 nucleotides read TGTGCCAGCAGCTTCGGTAGGGGAGATCAGCCCCAGCATTTT. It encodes CASSFGRGDQPQHF.

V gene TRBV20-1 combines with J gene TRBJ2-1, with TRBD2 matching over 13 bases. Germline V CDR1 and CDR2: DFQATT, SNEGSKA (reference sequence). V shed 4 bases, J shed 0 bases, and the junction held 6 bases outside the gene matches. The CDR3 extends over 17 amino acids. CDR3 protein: CSANQGLAGLSYNEQFF. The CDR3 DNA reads TGCAGTGCTAACCAGGGACTAGCGGGACTCTCCTACAATGAGCAGTTCTTC.

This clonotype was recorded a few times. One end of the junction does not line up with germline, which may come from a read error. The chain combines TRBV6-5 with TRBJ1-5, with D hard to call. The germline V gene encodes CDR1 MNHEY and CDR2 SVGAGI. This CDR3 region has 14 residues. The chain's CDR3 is CASSYSMADQRQHF. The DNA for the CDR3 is TGTGCCAGCAGTTACTCGATGGCTGATCAGCGCCAGCATTTT.

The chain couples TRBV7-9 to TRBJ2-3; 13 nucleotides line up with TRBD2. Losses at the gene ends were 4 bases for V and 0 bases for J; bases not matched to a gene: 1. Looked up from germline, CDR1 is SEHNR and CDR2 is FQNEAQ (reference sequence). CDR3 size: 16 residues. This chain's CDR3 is CASSWGLAGSTDTQYF. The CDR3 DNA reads TGTGCCAGCAGCTGGGGACTAGCGGGAAGCACAGATACGCAGTATTTT.

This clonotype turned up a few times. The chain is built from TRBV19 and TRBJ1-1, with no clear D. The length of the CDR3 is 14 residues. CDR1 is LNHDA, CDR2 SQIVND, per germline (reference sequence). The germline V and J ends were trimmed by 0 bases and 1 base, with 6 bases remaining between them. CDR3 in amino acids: CASSIEGQNTEAFF. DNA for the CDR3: TGTGCCAGTAGTATAGAGGGCCAGAACACTGAAGCTTTCTTT.

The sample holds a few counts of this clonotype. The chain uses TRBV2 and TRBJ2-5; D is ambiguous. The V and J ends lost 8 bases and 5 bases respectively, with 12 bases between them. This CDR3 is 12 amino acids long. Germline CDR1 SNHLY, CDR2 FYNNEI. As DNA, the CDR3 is TGTGCCAGCGACACGTTTCGGGAGACCCAGTACTTC. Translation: CASDTFRETQYF.

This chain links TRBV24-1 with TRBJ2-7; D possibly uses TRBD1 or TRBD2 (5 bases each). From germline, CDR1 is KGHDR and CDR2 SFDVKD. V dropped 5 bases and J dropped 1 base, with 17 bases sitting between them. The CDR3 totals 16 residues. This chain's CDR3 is CATSATGSRGSYEQYF. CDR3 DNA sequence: TGTGCCACCAGTGCCACAGGTTCCCGGGGATCCTACGAGCAGTACTTC.

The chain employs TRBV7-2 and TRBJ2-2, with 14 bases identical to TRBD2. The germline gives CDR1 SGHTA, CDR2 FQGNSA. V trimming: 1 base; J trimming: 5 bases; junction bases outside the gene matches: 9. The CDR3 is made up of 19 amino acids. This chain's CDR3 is CASSLDWGLAGVRTGELFF. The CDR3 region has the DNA TGTGCCAGCAGCTTAGATTGGGGACTAGCGGGAGTGCGGACCGGGGAGCTGTTTTTT.

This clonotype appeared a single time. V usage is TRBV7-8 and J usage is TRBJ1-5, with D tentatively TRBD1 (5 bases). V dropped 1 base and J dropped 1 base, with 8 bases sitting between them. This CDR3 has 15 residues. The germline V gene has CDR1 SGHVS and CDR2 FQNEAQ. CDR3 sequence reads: CASSLGGRSNQPQHF. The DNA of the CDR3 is TGTGCCAGCAGCTTAGGGGGCAGGAGCAATCAGCCCCAGCATTTT.

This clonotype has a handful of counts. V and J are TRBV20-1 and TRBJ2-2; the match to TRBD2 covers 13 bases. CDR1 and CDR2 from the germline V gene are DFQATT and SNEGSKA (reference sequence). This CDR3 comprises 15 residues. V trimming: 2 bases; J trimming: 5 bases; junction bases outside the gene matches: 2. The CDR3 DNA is TGCAGTGCTAGAACTAGCGGGAGGGAGACCGGGGAGCTGTTTTTT. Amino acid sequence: CSARTSGRETGELFF.

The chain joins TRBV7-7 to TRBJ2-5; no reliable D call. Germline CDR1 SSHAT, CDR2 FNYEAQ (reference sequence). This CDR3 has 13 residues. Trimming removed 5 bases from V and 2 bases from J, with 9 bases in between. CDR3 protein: CASSRGFQETQYF. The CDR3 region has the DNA TGTGCCAGCAGCAGAGGTTTTCAAGAGACCCAGTACTTC.

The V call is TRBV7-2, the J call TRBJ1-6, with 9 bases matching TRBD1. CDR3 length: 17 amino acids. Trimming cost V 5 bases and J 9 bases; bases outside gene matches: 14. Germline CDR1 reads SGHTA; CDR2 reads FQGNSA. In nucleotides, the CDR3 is TGTGCCAGCAGCCTTAACTACCTACCGGACAGGGGTTCACCCCTCCACTTT. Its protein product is CASSLNYLPDRGSPLHF.

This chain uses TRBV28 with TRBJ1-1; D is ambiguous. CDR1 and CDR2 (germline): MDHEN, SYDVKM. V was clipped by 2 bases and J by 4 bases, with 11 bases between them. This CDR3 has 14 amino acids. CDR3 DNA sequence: TGTGCCAGCAGTTTAGGAGGGTGGGGCACTGAAGCTTTCTTT. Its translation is CASSLGGWGTEAFF.

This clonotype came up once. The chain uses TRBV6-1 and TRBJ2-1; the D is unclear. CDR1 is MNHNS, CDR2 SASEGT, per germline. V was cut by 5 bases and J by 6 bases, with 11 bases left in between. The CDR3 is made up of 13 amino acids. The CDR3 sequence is CASSLDFPNEQFF. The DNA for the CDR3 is TGTGCCAGCAGTCTCGACTTTCCCAATGAGCAGTTCTTC.

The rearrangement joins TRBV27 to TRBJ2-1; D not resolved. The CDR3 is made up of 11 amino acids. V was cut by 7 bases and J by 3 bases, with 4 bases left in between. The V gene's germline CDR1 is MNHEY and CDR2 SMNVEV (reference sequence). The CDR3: CASINYNEQFF. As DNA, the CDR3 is TGTGCCAGCATAAACTACAATGAGCAGTTCTTC.

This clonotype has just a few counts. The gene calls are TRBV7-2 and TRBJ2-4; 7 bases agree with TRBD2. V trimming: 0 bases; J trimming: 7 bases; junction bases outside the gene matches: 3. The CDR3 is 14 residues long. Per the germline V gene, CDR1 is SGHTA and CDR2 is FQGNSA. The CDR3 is CASSLAGGPNIQYF. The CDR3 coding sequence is TGTGCCAGCAGCTTAGCGGGAGGGCCGAACATTCAGTACTTC. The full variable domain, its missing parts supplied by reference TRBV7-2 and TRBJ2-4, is GAGVSQSPSNKVTEKGKDVELRCDPISGHTALYWYRQSLGQGLEFLIYFQGNSAPDKSGLPSDRFSAERTGGSVSTLTIQRTQQEDSAVYLCASSLAGGPNIQYFGAGTRLSVL.

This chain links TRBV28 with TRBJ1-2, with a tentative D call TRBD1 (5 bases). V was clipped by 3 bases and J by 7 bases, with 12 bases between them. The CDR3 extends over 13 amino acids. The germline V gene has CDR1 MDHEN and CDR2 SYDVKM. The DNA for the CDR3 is TGTGCCAGCAGTTTGGAGCCGGGGCCTGGCTACACCTTC. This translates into CASSLEPGPGYTF.

Here the CDR3 reads CSARIQGSDGYTF. The CDR3 nucleotides read TGCAGTGCTAGAATTCAGGGGTCGGATGGCTACACCTTC. This chain joins TRBV20-1 and TRBJ1-2; maybe TRBD1 (6 bases). The V gene's germline CDR1 is DFQATT and CDR2 SNEGSKA (reference sequence). The V end lost 2 bases, the J end lost 6 bases, and 13 bases lay between the germline ends. The CDR3 has 13 amino acids.

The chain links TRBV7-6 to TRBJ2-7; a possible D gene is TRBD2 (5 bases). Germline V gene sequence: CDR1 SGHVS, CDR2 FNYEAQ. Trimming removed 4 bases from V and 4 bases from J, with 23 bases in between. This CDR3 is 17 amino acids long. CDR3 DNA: TGTGCCAGCAGCTCCCTTGGGAGCGGATTCGGTGCATACGAGCAGTACTTC. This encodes CASSSLGSGFGAYEQYF.

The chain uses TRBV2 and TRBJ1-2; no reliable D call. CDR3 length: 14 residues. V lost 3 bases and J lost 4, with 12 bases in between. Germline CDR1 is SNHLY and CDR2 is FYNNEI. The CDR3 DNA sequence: TGTGCCAGCAGTGATCAGCTGTGGGCCTATGGCTACACCTTC. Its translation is CASSDQLWAYGYTF. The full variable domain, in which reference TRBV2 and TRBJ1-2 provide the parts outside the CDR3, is EPEVTQTPSHQVTQMGQEVILRCVPISNHLYFYWYRQILGQKVEFLVSFYNNEISEKSEIFDDQFSVERPDGSNFTLKIRSTKLEDSAMYFCASSDQLWAYGYTFGSGTRLTVV.